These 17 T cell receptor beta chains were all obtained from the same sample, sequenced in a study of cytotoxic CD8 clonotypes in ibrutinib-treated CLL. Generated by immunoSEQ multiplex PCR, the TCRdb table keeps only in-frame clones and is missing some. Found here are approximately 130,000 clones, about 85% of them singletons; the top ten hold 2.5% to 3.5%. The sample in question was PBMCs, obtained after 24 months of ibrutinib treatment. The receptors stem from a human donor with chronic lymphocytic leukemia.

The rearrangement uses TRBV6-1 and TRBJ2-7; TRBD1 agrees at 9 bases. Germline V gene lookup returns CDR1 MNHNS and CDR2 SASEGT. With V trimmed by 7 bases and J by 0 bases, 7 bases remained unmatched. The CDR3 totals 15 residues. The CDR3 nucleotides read TGTGCCAGCATTCTAAGGACAGGGGCCTCCTACGAGCAGTACTTC. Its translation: CASILRTGASYEQYF.

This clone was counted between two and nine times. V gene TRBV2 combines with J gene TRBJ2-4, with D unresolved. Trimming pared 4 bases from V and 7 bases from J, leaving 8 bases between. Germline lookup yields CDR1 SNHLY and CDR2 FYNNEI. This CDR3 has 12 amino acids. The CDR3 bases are TGTGCCAGCAGTGTGGGTCGGAACATTCAGTACTTC. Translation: CASSVGRNIQYF.

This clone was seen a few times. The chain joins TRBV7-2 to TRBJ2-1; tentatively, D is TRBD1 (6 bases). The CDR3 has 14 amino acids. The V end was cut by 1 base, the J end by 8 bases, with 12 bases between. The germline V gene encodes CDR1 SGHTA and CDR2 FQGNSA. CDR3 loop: CASSLVFRGDEQFF. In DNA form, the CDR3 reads TGTGCCAGCAGCTTAGTTTTCAGGGGTGATGAGCAGTTCTTC.

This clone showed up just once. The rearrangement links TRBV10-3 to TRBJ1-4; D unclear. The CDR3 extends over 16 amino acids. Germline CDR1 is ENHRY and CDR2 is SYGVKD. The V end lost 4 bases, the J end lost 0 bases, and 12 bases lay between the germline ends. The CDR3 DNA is TGTGCCATCAGTGGTGGTTCGGGGTCAACTAATGAAAAACTGTTTTTT. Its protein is CAISGGSGSTNEKLFF.

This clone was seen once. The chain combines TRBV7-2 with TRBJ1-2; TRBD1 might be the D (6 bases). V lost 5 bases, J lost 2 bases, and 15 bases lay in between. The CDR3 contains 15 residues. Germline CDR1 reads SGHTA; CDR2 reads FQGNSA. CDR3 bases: TGTGCCAGCAGCCCCTCCTCGACAGGAAACTATGGCTACACCTTC. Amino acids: CASSPSSTGNYGYTF.

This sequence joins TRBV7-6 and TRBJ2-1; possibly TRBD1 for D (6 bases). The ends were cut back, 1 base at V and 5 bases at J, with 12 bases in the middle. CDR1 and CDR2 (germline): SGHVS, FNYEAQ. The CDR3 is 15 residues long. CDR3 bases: TGTGCCAGCAGCTTAGTGTGGACAGTTGACAATGAGCAGTTCTTC. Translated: CASSLVWTVDNEQFF.

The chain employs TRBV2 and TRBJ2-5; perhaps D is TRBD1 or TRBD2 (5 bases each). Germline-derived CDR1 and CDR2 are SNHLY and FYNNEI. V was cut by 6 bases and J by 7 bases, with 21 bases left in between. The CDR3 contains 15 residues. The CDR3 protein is CASRWDLTMASTQYF. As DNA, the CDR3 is TGTGCCAGCAGGTGGGACCTGACGATGGCATCGACCCAGTACTTC. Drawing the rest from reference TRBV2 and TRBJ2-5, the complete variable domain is EPEVTQTPSHQVTQMGQEVILRCVPISNHLYFYWYRQILGQKVEFLVSFYNNEISEKSEIFDDQFSVERPDGSNFTLKIRSTKLEDSAMYFCASRWDLTMASTQYFGPGTRLLVL.

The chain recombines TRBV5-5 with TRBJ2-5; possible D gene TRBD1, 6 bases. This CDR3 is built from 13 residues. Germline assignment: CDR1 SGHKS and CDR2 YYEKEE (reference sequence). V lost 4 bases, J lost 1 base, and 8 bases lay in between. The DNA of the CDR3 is TGTGCCAGCAGCCGGACAGCCCAAGAGACCCAGTACTTC. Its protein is CASSRTAQETQYF. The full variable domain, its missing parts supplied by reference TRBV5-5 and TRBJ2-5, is DAGVTQSPTHLIKTRGQQVTLRCSPISGHKSVSWYQQVLGQGPQFIFQYYEKEERGRGNFPDRFSARQFPNYSSELNVNALLLGDSALYLCASSRTAQETQYFGPGTRLLVL.

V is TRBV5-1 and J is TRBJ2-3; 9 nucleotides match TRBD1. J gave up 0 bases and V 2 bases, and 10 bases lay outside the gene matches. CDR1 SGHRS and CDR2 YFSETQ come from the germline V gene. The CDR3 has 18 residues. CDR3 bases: TGCGCCAGCAGCTTCGGGGGACAGGGAGCGGCTAGCACAGATACGCAGTATTTT. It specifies CASSFGGQGAASTDTQYF.

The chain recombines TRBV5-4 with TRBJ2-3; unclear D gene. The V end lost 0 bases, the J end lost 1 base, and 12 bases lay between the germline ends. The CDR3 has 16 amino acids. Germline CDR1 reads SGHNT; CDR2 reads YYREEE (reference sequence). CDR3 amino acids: CASSLGPASGTDTQYF. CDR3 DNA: TGTGCCAGCAGCTTGGGTCCGGCCTCCGGCACAGATACGCAGTATTTT.

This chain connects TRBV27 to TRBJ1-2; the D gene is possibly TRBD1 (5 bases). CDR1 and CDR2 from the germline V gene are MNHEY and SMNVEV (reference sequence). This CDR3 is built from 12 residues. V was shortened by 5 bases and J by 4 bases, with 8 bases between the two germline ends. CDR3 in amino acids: CASSPRGYGYTF. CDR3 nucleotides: TGTGCCAGCAGTCCGAGGGGCTATGGCTACACCTTC.

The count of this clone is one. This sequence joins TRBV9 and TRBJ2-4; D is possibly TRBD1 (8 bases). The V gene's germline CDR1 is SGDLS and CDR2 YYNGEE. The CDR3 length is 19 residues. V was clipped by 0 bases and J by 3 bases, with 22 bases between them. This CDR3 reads CASSVDPHDRGGGKNIQYF. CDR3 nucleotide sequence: TGTGCCAGCAGCGTAGATCCCCATGACAGGGGAGGGGGCAAAAACATTCAGTACTTC.

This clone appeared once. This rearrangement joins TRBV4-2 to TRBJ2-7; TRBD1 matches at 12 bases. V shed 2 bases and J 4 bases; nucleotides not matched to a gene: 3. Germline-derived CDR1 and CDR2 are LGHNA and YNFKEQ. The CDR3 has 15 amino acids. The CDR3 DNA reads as TGTGCCAGCAGCCAACCGGGACAGGGGGCTTACGAGCAGTACTTC. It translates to CASSQPGQGAYEQYF.

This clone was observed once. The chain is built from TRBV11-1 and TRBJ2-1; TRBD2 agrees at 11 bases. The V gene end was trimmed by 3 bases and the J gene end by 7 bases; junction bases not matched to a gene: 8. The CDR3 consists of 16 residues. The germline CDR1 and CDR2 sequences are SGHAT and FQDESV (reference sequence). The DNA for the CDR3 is TGTGCCAGCAGCTTTAGCGGGGGGGCCGCGGGTAATGAGCAGTTCTTC. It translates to CASSFSGGAAGNEQFF.

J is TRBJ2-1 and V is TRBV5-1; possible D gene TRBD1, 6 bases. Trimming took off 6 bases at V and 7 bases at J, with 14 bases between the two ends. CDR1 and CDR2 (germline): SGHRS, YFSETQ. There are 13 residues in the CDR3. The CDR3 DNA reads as TGCGCCAGCAACCCACTCGACAGGAATGAGCAGTTCTTC. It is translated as CASNPLDRNEQFF.

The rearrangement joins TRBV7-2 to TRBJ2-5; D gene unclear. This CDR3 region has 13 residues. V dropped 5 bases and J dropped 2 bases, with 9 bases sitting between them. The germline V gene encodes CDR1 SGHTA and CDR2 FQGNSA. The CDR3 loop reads CASSPAPQETQYF. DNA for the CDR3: TGTGCCAGCAGCCCCGCCCCTCAAGAGACCCAGTACTTC.

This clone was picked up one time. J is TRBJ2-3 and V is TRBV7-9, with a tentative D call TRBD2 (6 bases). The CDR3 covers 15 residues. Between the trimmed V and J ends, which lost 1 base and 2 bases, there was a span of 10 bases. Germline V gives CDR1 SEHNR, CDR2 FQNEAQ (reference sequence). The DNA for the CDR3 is TGTGCCAGCAGCTTAGGGACTACAGTCACAGATACGCAGTATTTT. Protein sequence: CASSLGTTVTDTQYF. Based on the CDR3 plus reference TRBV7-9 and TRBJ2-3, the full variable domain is DTGVSQNPRHKITKRGQNVTFRCDPISEHNRLYWYRQTLGQGPEFLTYFQNEAQLEKSRLLSDRFSAERPKGSFSTLEIQRTEQGDSAMYLCASSLGTTVTDTQYFGPGTRLTVL.